This T cell receptor (beta chain) was profiled in a study of blood T cell repertoires in COVID-19. The data were produced by immunoSEQ multiplex PCR, yet TCRdb's version contains in-frame clones alone and is incomplete. The repertoire consists of about 440,000 clones, with around nine tenths occurring once and the leading ten covering around 1.8%. A single count supports this clone. The germline CDR1 and CDR2 sequences are KGHSH and LQKENI. CDR3 length equals 15 residues. V lost 3 bases to trimming and J lost 0 bases, with 9 bases between them. Specimen: PBMCs or T cells enriched from blood (not recorded which). This receptor was obtained from a woman under 30 with acute COVID-19. This chain uses TRBV18 with TRBJ1-5; D gene uncertain. CDR3 nucleotide sequence: TGTGCCAGCTCACCGGTAACAGATAGCAATCAGCCCCAGCATTTT. This translates into CASSPVTDSNQPQHF.